The 5 T cell receptor beta chains below were found in one sample sequenced in a study of shared clonotypes between healthy human individuals. The protocol was immunoSEQ multiplex PCR, while the TCRdb copy is restricted to in-frame clones and leaves out a portion. The sample records 2 million to 2.5 million clones, 85% to 95% being singletons. Sequencing used naive CD4+ T cells from PBMCs. Documented subset: CD45RA+ positively selected. These receptors all come from a man aged 18-30 years in good health. Some clones in this sample may be carry-over from other donors' samples.

The chain carries TRBV29-1 and TRBJ1-1; D not resolved. The length of the CDR3 is 14 residues. Germline V lookup: CDR1 SQVTM, CDR2 ANQGSEA. Trimming left V 4 bases short and J 4 bases short, with 16 bases between. The CDR3: CSVAWNGKVTEAFF. The CDR3 DNA is TGCAGCGTTGCGTGGAACGGGAAGGTCACTGAAGCTTTCTTT.

V is TRBV10-3 and J is TRBJ2-3; D may be TRBD1 (5 bases). V dropped 4 bases and J dropped 0 bases, with 11 bases sitting between them. This CDR3 is built from 15 residues. Germline CDR1 reads ENHRY; CDR2 reads SYGVKD. CDR3 DNA sequence: TGTGCCATCAGTGTCGACAGTTCTAGCACAGATACGCAGTATTTT. Translating it yields CAISVDSSSTDTQYF.

The chain carries TRBV6-5 and TRBJ2-3; possible D gene TRBD2, 6 bases. CDR3 length: 15 amino acids. Deletions cut 2 bases from V and 1 base from J, with 10 bases between. Germline values: CDR1 MNHEY, CDR2 SVGAGI. The CDR3 sequence is CASSYLGLGTDTQYF. In DNA form, the CDR3 reads TGTGCCAGCAGTTACCTGGGACTTGGCACAGATACGCAGTATTTT.

The V gene is TRBV5-1, the J gene TRBJ1-1; 7 bases are shared with TRBD1. Trimming at V came to 3 bases and at J to 3 bases, leaving 5 bases not matched to a gene. The CDR3 is made up of 14 amino acids. Germline values: CDR1 SGHRS, CDR2 YFSETQ. In DNA form, the CDR3 reads TGCGCCAGCAGCTGGGACAGACAGTACACTGAAGCTTTCTTT. Residues: CASSWDRQYTEAFF.

The rearrangement links TRBV9 to TRBJ2-1; TRBD2 agrees at 10 bases. Germline V gene sequence: CDR1 SGDLS, CDR2 YYNGEE. The CDR3 is made up of 16 amino acids. Unmatched junction bases numbered 4, after V lost 2 bases and J lost 2 bases. CDR3 nucleotide sequence: TGTGCCAGCAGCGTCCAAGCGGGAGGGGCCTACAATGAGCAGTTCTTC. Translating gives CASSVQAGGAYNEQFF.